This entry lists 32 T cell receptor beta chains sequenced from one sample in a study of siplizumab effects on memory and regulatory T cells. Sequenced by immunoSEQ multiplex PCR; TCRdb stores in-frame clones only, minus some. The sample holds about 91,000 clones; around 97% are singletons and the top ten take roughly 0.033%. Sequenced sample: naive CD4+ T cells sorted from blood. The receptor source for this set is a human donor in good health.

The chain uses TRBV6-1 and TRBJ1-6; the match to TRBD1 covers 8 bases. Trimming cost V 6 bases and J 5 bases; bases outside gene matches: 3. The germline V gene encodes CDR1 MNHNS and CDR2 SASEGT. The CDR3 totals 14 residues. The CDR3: CASRPGQDNSPLHF. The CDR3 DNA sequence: TGTGCCAGCAGACCGGGACAGGATAATTCACCCCTCCACTTT.

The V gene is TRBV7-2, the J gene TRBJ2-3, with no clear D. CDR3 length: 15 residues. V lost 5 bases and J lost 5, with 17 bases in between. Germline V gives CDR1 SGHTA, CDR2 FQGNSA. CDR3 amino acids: CASSLRSGSRDTQYF. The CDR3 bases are TGTGCCAGCAGCCTCCGTTCGGGCAGCCGAGATACGCAGTATTTT.

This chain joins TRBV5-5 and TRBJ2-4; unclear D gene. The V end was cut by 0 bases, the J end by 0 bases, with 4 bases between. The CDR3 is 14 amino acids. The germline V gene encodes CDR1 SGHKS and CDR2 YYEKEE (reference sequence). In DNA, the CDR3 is TGTGCCAGCAGCTTGGAACTAGCCAAAAACATTCAGTACTTC. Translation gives CASSLELAKNIQYF.

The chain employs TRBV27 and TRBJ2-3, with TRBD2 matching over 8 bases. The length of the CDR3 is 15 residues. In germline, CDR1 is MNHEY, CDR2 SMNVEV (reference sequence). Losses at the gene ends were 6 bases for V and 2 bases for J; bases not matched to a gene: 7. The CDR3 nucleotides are TGTGCCAGCAGCGCCGAGCGGGGGCCCACAGATACGCAGTATTTT. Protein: CASSAERGPTDTQYF.

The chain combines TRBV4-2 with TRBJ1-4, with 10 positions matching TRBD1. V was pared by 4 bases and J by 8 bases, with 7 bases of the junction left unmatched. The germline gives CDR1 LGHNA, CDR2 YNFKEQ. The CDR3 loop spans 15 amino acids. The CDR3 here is CASSPGQGGGEKLFF. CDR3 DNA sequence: TGTGCCAGCAGCCCTGGACAGGGGGGGGGAGAAAAACTGTTTTTT.

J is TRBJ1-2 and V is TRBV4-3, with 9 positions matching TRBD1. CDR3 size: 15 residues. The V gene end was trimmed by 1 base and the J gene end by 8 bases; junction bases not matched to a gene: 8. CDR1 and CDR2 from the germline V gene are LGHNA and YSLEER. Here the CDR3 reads CASSQGSGTGSGYTF. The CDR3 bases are TGCGCCAGCAGCCAAGGATCCGGGACAGGGTCCGGCTACACCTTC.

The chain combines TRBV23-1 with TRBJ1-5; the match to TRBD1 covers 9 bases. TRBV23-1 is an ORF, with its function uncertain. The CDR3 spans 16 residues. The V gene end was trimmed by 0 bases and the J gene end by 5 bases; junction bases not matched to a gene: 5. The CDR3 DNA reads TGCGCCAGCAGTCAATCCGGACAGGGGCCGCATCAGCCCCAGCATTTT. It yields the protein CASSQSGQGPHQPQHF.

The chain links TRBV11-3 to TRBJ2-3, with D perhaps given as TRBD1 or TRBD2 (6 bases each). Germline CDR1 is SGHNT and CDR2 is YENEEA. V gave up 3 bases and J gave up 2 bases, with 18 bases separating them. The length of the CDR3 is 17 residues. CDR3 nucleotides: TGTGCCAGCAGCTTCCGTCAGGGGCGGGGAATCACAGATACGCAGTATTTT. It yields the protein CASSFRQGRGITDTQYF.

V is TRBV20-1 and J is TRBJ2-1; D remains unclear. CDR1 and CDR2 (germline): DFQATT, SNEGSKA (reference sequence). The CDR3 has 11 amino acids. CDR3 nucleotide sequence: TGCAGCACTATTCTGCACAATGAGCAGTTCTTC. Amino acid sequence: CSTILHNEQFF.

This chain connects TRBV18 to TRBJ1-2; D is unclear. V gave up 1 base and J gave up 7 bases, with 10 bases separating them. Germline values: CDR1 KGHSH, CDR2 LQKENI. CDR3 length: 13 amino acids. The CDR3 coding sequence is TGTGCCAGCTCACCACTGGAAGGTACTGGCTACACCTTC. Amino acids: CASSPLEGTGYTF. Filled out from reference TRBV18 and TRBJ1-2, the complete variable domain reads NAGVMQNPRHLVRRRGQEARLRCSPMKGHSHVYWYRQLPEEGLKFMVYLQKENIIDESGMPKERFSAEFPKEGPSILRIQQVVRGDSAAYFCASSPLEGTGYTFGSGTRLTVV.

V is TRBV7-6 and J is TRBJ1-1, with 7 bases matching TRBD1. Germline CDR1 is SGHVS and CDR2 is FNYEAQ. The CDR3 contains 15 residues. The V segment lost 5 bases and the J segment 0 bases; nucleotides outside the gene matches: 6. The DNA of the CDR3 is TGTGCCAGCAGCGCCCTACAGGGGATGAACACTGAAGCTTTCTTT. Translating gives CASSALQGMNTEAFF.

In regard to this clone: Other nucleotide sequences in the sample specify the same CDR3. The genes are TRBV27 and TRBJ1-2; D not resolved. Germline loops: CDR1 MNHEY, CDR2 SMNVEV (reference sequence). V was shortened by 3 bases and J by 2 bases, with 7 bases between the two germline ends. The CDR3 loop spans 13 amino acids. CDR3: CASSFRGNYGYTF. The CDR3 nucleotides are TGTGCCAGCAGTTTCCGGGGAAACTATGGCTACACCTTC.

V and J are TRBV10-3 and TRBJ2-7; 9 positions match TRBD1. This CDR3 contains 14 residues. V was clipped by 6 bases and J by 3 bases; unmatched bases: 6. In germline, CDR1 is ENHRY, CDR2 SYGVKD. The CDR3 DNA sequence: TGTGCCATCAGCTCCGGGACAGGGTTCTACGAGCAGTACTTC. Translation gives CAISSGTGFYEQYF.

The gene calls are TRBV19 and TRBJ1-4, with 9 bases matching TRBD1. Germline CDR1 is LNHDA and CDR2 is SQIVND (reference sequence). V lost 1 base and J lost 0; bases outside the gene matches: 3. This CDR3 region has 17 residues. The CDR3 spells CASSIATGGATNEKLFF. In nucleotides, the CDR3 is TGTGCCAGTAGTATAGCGACAGGGGGTGCAACTAATGAAAAACTGTTTTTT.

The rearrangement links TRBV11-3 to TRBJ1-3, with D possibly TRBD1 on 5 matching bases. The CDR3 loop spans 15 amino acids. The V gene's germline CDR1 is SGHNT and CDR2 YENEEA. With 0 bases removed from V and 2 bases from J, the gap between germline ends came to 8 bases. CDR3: CASSLDSRAGNTIYF. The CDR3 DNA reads TGTGCCAGCAGCTTAGATTCCAGGGCTGGAAACACCATATATTTT.

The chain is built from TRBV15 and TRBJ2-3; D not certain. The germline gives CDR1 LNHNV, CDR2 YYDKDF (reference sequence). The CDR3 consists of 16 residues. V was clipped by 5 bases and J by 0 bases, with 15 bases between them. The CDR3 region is CATSPDTARSTDTQYF. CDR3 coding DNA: TGTGCCACCAGCCCCGACACAGCGAGAAGCACAGATACGCAGTATTTT.

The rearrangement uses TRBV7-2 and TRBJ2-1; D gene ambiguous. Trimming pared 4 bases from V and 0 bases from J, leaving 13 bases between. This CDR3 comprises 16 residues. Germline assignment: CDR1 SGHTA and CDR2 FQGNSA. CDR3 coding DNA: TGTGCCAGCAGCTCGGGCCCCGGGTTCTCCTACAATGAGCAGTTCTTC. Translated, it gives CASSSGPGFSYNEQFF. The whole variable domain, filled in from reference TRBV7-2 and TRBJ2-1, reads GAGVSQSPSNKVTEKGKDVELRCDPISGHTALYWYRQSLGQGLEFLIYFQGNSAPDKSGLPSDRFSAERTGGSVSTLTIQRTQQEDSAVYLCASSSGPGFSYNEQFFGPGTRLTVL.

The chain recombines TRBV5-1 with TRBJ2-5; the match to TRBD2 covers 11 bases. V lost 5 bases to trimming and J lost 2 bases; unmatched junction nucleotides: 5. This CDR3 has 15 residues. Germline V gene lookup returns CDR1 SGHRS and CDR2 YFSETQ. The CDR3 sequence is CASSRLAGGQETQYF. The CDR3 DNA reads TGCGCCAGCAGTAGGCTAGCGGGGGGACAAGAGACCCAGTACTTC.

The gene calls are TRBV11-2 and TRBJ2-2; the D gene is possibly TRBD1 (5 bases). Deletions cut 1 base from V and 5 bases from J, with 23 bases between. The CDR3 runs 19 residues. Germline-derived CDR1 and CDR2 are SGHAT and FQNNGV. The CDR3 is CASSLVPTPGRVGTGELFF. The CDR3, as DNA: TGTGCCAGCAGCTTAGTACCAACCCCCGGCAGGGTAGGAACCGGGGAGCTGTTTTTT.

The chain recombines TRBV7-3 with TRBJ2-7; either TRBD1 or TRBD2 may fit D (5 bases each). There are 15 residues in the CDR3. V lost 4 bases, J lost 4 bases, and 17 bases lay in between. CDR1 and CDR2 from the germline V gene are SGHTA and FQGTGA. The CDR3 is CASSYSGQILYEQYF. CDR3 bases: TGTGCCAGCAGCTACAGCGGACAAATACTTTACGAGCAGTACTTC.

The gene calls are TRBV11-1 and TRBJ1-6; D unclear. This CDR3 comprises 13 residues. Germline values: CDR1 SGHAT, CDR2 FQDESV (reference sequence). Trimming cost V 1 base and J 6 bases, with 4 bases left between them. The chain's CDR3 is CASSLDGNSPLHF. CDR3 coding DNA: TGTGCCAGCAGCTTAGATGGTAATTCACCCCTCCACTTT. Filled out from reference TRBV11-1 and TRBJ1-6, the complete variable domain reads EAEVAQSPRYKITEKSQAVAFWCDPISGHATLYWYRQILGQGPELLVQFQDESVVDDSQLPKDRFSAERLKGVDSTLKIQPAELGDSAMYLCASSLDGNSPLHFGNGTRLTVT.

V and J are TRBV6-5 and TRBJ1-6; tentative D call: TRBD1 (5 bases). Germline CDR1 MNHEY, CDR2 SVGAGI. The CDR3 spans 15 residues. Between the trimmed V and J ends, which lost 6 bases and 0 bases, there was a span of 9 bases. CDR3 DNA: TGTGCCAGCAGGTTCGACAGCTCCTATAATTCACCCCTCCACTTT. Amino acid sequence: CASRFDSSYNSPLHF.

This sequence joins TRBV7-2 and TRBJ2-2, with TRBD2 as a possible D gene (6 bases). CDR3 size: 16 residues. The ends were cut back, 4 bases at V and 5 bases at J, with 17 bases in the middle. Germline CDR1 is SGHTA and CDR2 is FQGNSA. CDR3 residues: CASSSYHSRGTGELFF. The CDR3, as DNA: TGTGCCAGCAGCTCCTACCACTCCCGGGGGACCGGGGAGCTGTTTTTT.

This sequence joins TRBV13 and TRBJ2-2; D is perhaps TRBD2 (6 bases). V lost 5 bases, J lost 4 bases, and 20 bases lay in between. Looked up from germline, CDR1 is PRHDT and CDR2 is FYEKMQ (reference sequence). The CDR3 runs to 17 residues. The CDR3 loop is CASSATILAPSTGELFF. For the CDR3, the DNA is TGTGCCAGCAGCGCAACCATTCTAGCGCCGTCCACCGGGGAGCTGTTTTTT.

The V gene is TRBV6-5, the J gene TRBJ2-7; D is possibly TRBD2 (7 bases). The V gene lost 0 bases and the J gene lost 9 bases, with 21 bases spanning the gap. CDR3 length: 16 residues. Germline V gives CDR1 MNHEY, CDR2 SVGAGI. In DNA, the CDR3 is TGTGCCAGCAGTTACTCTAGCGGGCAGGGGCGTATCGGGCAGTACTTC. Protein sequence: CASSYSSGQGRIGQYF.

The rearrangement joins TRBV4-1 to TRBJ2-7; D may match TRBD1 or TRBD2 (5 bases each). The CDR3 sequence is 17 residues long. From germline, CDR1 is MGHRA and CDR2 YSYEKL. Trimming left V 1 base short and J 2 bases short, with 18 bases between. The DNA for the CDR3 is TGCGCCAGCAGCCAAGGGGTTCCCGGGACGTCAACCTACGAGCAGTACTTC. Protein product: CASSQGVPGTSTYEQYF.

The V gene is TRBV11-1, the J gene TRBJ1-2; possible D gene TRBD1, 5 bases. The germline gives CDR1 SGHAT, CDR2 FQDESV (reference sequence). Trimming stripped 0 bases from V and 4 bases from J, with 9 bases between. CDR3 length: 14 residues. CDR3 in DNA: TGTGCCAGCAGCTTAGCGACGGGACCCTATGGCTACACCTTC. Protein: CASSLATGPYGYTF.

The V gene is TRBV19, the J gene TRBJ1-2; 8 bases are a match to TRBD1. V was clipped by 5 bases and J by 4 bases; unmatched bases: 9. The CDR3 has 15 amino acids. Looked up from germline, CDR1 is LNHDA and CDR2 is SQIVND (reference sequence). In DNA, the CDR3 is TGTGCCAGTAGTGCGGGACAGGCCAACTTCTATGGCTACACCTTC. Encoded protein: CASSAGQANFYGYTF.

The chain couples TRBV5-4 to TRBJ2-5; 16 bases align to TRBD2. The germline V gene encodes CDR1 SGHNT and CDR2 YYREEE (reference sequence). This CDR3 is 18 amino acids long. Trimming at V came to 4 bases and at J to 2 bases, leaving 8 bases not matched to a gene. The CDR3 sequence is CASSPTGLAGGQQETQYF. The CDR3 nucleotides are TGTGCCAGCAGCCCGACGGGACTAGCGGGGGGGCAGCAAGAGACCCAGTACTTC.

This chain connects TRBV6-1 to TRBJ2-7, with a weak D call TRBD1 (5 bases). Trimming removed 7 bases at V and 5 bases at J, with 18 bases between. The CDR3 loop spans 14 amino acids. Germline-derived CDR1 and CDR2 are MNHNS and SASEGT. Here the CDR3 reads CASNPETASHEQYF. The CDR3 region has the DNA TGTGCCAGCAACCCGGAGACAGCAAGCCACGAGCAGTACTTC.

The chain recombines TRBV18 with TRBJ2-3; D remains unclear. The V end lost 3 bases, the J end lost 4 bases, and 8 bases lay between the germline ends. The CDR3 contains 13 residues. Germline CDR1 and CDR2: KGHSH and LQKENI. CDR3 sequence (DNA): TGTGCCAGCTCACCTACGGCCCCAGATACGCAGTATTTT. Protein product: CASSPTAPDTQYF.

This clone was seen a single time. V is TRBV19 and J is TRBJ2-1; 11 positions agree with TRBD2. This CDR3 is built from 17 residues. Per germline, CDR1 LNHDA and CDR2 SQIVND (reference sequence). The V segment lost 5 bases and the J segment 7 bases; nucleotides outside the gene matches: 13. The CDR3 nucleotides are TGTGCCAGTAGTTTAGCGCTAGCGGGGGGCACTTTAAATGAGCAGTTCTTC. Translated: CASSLALAGGTLNEQFF.